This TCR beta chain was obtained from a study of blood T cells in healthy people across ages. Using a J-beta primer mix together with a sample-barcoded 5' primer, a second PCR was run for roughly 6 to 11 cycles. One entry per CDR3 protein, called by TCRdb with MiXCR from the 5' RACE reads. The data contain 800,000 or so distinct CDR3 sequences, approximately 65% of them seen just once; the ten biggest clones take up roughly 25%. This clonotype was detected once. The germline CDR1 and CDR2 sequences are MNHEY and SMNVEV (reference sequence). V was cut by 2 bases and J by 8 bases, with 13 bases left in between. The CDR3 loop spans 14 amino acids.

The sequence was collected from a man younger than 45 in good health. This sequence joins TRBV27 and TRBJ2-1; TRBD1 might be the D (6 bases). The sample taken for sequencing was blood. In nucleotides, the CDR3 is TGTGCCAGCAGTTTAGGGGCAGGGGTTTATGAGCAGTTCTTC. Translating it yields CASSLGAGVYEQFF.